The present entry profiles one T cell receptor beta chain with its context. Sorting separated CD4+ and CD8+ T cells out of PBMCs. TCR sequencing used cDNA made by reverse transcription of extracted RNA. Some clones are missing from TCRdb's copy, which holds only in-frame ones; the method was immunoSEQ multiplex PCR. The sample gives about 200,000 clones, more than 50% of which show up once; around 5.1% is in the top ten. The J segment lost 3 bases and the V segment lost 8 bases, leaving 7 bases of the junction unmatched. Germline CDR1 reads SQVTM; CDR2 reads ANQGSEA. The CDR3 totals 13 residues. The data originate from a study of CD8+ T cells in alopecia areata.

This clonotype originated in a human donor in good health. The sample consisted of CD8+ T cells sorted from blood. This chain connects TRBV29-1 to TRBJ1-2, with TRBD1 matching 9 bases. As DNA, the CDR3 is TGCAGCTCCCGGGGACAGGGCCACTATGGCTACACCTTC. It specifies CSSRGQGHYGYTF.